The source of this T cell receptor beta chain is a study of T cells in Graves' hyperthyroidism and ophthalmopathy. TCR beta CDR3 regions were amplified from RNA. The HTBI set primed first-round TCR CDR3 RT-PCR. TCRdb analysed the multiplex PCR reads with MiXCR anew, one entry per CDR3 protein. The table shows some 550,000 distinct CDR3 sequences, with 20% occurring only once. This clonotype appeared many times. No antigen is known for it. From germline, CDR1 is DFQATT and CDR2 SNEGSKA (reference sequence). V shed 2 bases and J 4 bases; nucleotides not matched to a gene: 7. This CDR3 region has 14 residues. Patients were excluded because of uncontrolled infection, other autoimmune disease, pregnancy or lactation. On the basis of clinical symptoms, serum thyroxine and TRAb, thyroid ultrasound and orbital computed tomography, diagnoses were made. Study observations and caveats: Before onset, by a median of 6.5 months, the model predicted ophthalmopathy. Most thyroid clonotypes expanded above 0.001 appeared in blood too.

The sequence derives from a man aged 18 to 29 with Graves' hyperthyroidism. The chain uses TRBV20-1 and TRBJ2-5, with 7 positions matching TRBD2. Sequencing was performed on blood. For the CDR3, the DNA is TGCAGTGCTAGACTCCCCGGACTAGTAGAGACCCAGTACTTC. Translated, it gives CSARLPGLVETQYF.